The 20 T cell receptor beta chains listed next were all sequenced from one sample in a study of cytomegalovirus exposure and HLA in healthy donors. This PCR relied on a set of 60 Vbeta primers and 13 Jbeta primers. Repertoires were generated with immunoSEQ multiplex PCR, while TCRdb's copy carries only in-frame clones and drops some. The sample yields 100,000 to 150,000 clones, 83% seen once. Sequencing input: PBMCs. The receptors come from a woman aged 40 to 50 in good health and CMV-seropositive.

The chain carries TRBV30 and TRBJ1-2; TRBD1 might be the D (6 bases). The CDR3 is 14 amino acids. The V end lost 7 bases, the J end lost 4 bases, and 19 bases lay between the germline ends. The germline CDR1 and CDR2 sequences are GTSNPN and SVGIG (reference sequence). The CDR3 loop is CASSFRGGSYGYTF. The DNA for the CDR3 is TGTGCCTCTTCATTTCGGGGGGGCAGCTATGGCTACACCTTC.

The chain combines TRBV29-1 with TRBJ1-2, with 8 nucleotides matching TRBD1. Trimming cost V 5 bases and J 4 bases; bases outside gene matches: 12. Germline values: CDR1 SQVTM, CDR2 ANQGSEA. This CDR3 is built from 15 residues. This chain's CDR3 is CSVFRRTGSGYGYTF. The CDR3 coding sequence is TGCAGCGTTTTCCGACGGACAGGGTCTGGCTATGGCTACACCTTC.

This rearrangement joins TRBV6-1 to TRBJ2-7, with a tentative D call TRBD2 (5 bases). This CDR3 comprises 15 residues. Germline assignment: CDR1 MNHNS and CDR2 SASEGT. The V gene lost 4 bases and the J gene lost 6 bases, with 19 bases spanning the gap. The CDR3 spells CASSVIGAPSGEQYF. The DNA of the CDR3 is TGTGCCAGCAGTGTAATTGGAGCCCCGAGCGGCGAGCAGTACTTC.

The chain combines TRBV14 with TRBJ2-7; 8 positions match TRBD1. The CDR3 loop spans 15 amino acids. J was trimmed by 3 bases and V by 3 bases; bases with no gene match: 7. From germline, CDR1 is SGHDN and CDR2 FVKESK. The CDR3 nucleotides read TGTGCCAGCAGCCACGCAGGGGGCCCGTACTACGAGCAGTACTTC. The encoded protein is CASSHAGGPYYEQYF.

The chain has TRBV11-2 and TRBJ2-2; 7 bases are shared with TRBD2. The CDR3 length is 16 residues. Trimming took 1 base from V and 7 from J; bases not matched to a gene: 9. Per germline, CDR1 SGHAT and CDR2 FQNNGV. As DNA, the CDR3 is TGTGCCAGCAGCTTAGGTAAACTAGCGAGTCACGGGGAGCTGTTTTTT. Its translation is CASSLGKLASHGELFF.

The chain recombines TRBV11-1 with TRBJ2-2; no clear D gene. The CDR3 runs 14 residues. Trimming pared 1 base from V and 0 bases from J, leaving 3 bases between. Germline V gives CDR1 SGHAT, CDR2 FQDESV (reference sequence). CDR3 DNA: TGTGCCAGCAGCTTAGAGCCGAACACCGGGGAGCTGTTTTTT. It specifies CASSLEPNTGELFF.

This chain links TRBV11-2 with TRBJ2-7; 8 nucleotides line up with TRBD2. Germline V CDR1 and CDR2: SGHAT, FQNNGV. The junction had 16 bases not matched to a gene; V was cut back by 4 bases and J by 2 bases. This CDR3 spans 18 amino acids. The CDR3 loop is CASSSQAGGGRHPYEQYF. DNA of the CDR3: TGTGCCAGCAGCTCCCAAGCCGGTGGCGGGAGGCACCCCTACGAGCAGTACTTC.

The chain recombines TRBV7-6 with TRBJ2-1; a weak D match, TRBD2 (6 bases). The germline CDR1 and CDR2 sequences are SGHVS and FNYEAQ. CDR3 length: 15 residues. Trimming shortened V by 2 bases and J by 5 bases, and 13 bases separated the two germline ends. CDR3 region: CASSLSGGNHNEQFF. CDR3 in DNA: TGTGCCAGCAGCTTAAGTGGCGGGAACCACAATGAGCAGTTCTTC.

Regarding this clone: The identical CDR3 is also encoded by other nucleotide sequences in the sample. This chain joins TRBV27 and TRBJ2-7, with 9 bases that match TRBD1. With 6 bases clipped from V and 2 bases from J, the junction kept 11 bases outside the gene matches. Germline values: CDR1 MNHEY, CDR2 SMNVEV (reference sequence). The CDR3 length is 16 residues. The CDR3 sequence: CASSQRTGVSTYEQYF. The CDR3 DNA is TGTGCCAGCAGCCAACGGACAGGGGTAAGCACCTACGAGCAGTACTTC.

This sequence joins TRBV19 and TRBJ2-2; no firm D call. V gave up 7 bases and J gave up 7 bases, with 19 bases separating them. Germline-derived CDR1 and CDR2 are LNHDA and SQIVND (reference sequence). The CDR3 is made up of 15 amino acids. CDR3 region: CASIRLRPFGGELFF. In nucleotides, the CDR3 is TGTGCCAGTATCCGACTGAGGCCTTTCGGCGGGGAGCTGTTTTTT.

As DNA, the CDR3 is TGTGCCAGCAGCGTAGATCCGAGGAGCTCCTACGAGCAGTACTTC. Its protein product is CASSVDPRSSYEQYF. The chain joins TRBV9 to TRBJ2-7; D is undetermined. CDR1 and CDR2 (germline): SGDLS, YYNGEE. The V end lost 0 bases, the J end lost 0 bases, and 10 bases lay between the germline ends. The CDR3 runs to 15 residues.

J is TRBJ1-4 and V is TRBV9; D perhaps matches TRBD1 (6 bases). V was pared by 3 bases and J by 4 bases, with 13 bases between. Germline values: CDR1 SGDLS, CDR2 YYNGEE. The CDR3 runs 15 residues. The CDR3 protein is CASSGTDRNNEKLFF. CDR3 nucleotides: TGTGCCAGCAGCGGTACGGACAGAAATAATGAAAAACTGTTTTTT.

This clone appeared a few times. The chain uses TRBV7-8 and TRBJ1-5; D is perhaps TRBD1 (6 bases). V was pared by 0 bases and J by 6 bases, with 12 bases between. The CDR3 covers 15 residues. The germline V gene has CDR1 SGHVS and CDR2 FQNEAQ. The CDR3 DNA reads as TGTGCCAGCAGCTTAGCGGGGGACACCTTTCAGCCCCAGCATTTT. This encodes CASSLAGDTFQPQHF.

The chain uses TRBV2 and TRBJ2-7; D may be TRBD2 (6 bases). This CDR3 has 14 residues. The ends were cut back, 10 bases at V and 2 bases at J, with 18 bases in the middle. The germline V gene encodes CDR1 SNHLY and CDR2 FYNNEI. CDR3: CATITGDHTYEQYF. CDR3 DNA: TGTGCCACCATAACGGGGGACCATACCTACGAGCAGTACTTC.

The chain has TRBV18 and TRBJ1-1; D is uncertain. Trimming cost V 3 bases and J 3 bases, with 14 bases left between them. The germline V gene has CDR1 KGHSH and CDR2 LQKENI. The CDR3 runs to 15 residues. CDR3 sequence reads: CASSPPSAGDTEAFF. DNA of the CDR3: TGTGCCAGCTCACCGCCATCGGCTGGAGACACTGAAGCTTTCTTT.

The genes are TRBV11-2 and TRBJ1-1, with D hard to call. Germline lookup yields CDR1 SGHAT and CDR2 FQNNGV. CDR3 length: 16 residues. V gave up 6 bases and J gave up 0 bases, with 17 bases separating them. CDR3 nucleotides: TGTGCCAGCAGGACTACTCGGAAATCGGTGAACACTGAAGCTTTCTTT. It encodes CASRTTRKSVNTEAFF.

The chain couples TRBV11-3 to TRBJ2-1; maybe TRBD1 (6 bases). Trimming stripped 5 bases from V and 5 bases from J, with 16 bases between. This CDR3 contains 15 residues. The germline V gene encodes CDR1 SGHNT and CDR2 YENEEA. CDR3 DNA sequence: TGTGCCAGCAGCGAGGGGGTAGCACCAAACAATGAGCAGTTCTTC. Protein product: CASSEGVAPNNEQFF.

The chain has TRBV7-2 and TRBJ2-5; 7 bases are shared with TRBD2. CDR1 and CDR2 from the germline V gene are SGHTA and FQGNSA. Trimming cost V 5 bases and J 2 bases; bases outside gene matches: 2. This CDR3 is built from 13 residues. CDR3 residues: CASSVSGQETQYF. The CDR3 region has the DNA TGTGCCAGCAGCGTTAGCGGGCAAGAGACCCAGTACTTC.

The chain uses TRBV30 and TRBJ1-5, with TRBD1 matching 10 bases. Germline assignment: CDR1 GTSNPN and CDR2 SVGIG (reference sequence). The junction had 11 bases not matched to a gene; V was cut back by 3 bases and J by 0 bases. CDR3 size: 18 residues. CDR3 loop: CAWSGWDRGFYSNQPQHF. The CDR3 nucleotides read TGTGCCTGGAGCGGCTGGGACAGGGGATTTTATAGCAATCAGCCCCAGCATTTT.

The gene calls are TRBV5-4 and TRBJ1-4; TRBD1 might be the D (6 bases). CDR1 is SGHNT, CDR2 YYREEE, per germline (reference sequence). This CDR3 has 14 residues. V lost 0 bases to trimming and J lost 7 bases, with 10 bases between them. The CDR3 coding sequence is TGTGCCAGCAGCTTGGACAGGGAGGGTGAAAAACTGTTTTTT. As protein: CASSLDREGEKLFF.